These 29 T cell receptor beta chains came from one sample sequenced in a study of shared clonotypes between healthy human individuals. The naive CD8 subset, CD45RO-negative cells positively selected for CCR7, excluded terminally differentiated effector memory CD45RA+ cells. Clones were sequenced by immunoSEQ multiplex PCR, and TCRdb holds only the in-frame ones, with some missing. The sample holds more than 2 million clones, about 95% seen once. Specimen: naive CD8+ T cells sorted from blood. Source of these receptors: a man younger than 35 in good health.

The V and J genes are TRBV10-3 and TRBJ2-2; no clear D gene. The CDR3 totals 12 residues. Germline CDR1 ENHRY, CDR2 SYGVKD. With 11 bases removed from V and 5 bases from J, the gap between germline ends came to 12 bases. CDR3: CAATGKTGELFF. The CDR3 region has the DNA TGTGCCGCTACCGGCAAGACCGGGGAGCTGTTTTTT.

Of note for this clone: This CDR3 is also generated by other DNA sequences in the sample. V and J are TRBV13 and TRBJ2-1; 11 nucleotides agree with TRBD1. This CDR3 is built from 14 residues. Looked up from germline, CDR1 is PRHDT and CDR2 is FYEKMQ (reference sequence). J was trimmed by 6 bases and V by 3 bases; bases with no gene match: 1. CDR3 in DNA: TGTGCCAGCAGCTTGGGACAGGGGGTCAATGAGCAGTTCTTC. The encoded protein is CASSLGQGVNEQFF. The full variable domain, its missing parts supplied by reference TRBV13 and TRBJ2-1, is AAGVIQSPRHLIKEKRETATLKCYPIPRHDTVYWYQQGPGQDPQFLISFYEKMQSDKGSIPDRFSAQQFSDYHSELNMSSLELGDSALYFCASSLGQGVNEQFFGPGTRLTVL.

V and J are TRBV9 and TRBJ2-5; 8 positions match TRBD2. Per the germline V gene, CDR1 is SGDLS and CDR2 is YYNGEE. This CDR3 is 16 amino acids long. The junction had 12 bases not matched to a gene; V was cut back by 4 bases and J by 4 bases. The CDR3 DNA reads as TGTGCCAGCAGCCCCCCTGCAGGCCGGGGGGGAGAGACCCAGTACTTC. Its translation: CASSPPAGRGGETQYF. The full variable domain, rest sourced from reference TRBV9 and TRBJ2-5, is DSGVTQTPKHLITATGQRVTLRCSPRSGDLSVYWYQQSLDQGLQFLIQYYNGEERAKGNILERFSAQQFPDLHSELNLSSLELGDSALYFCASSPPAGRGGETQYFGPGTRLLVL.

Worth noting for this clone: The sample holds other DNA sequences that translate to the same CDR3. The chain employs TRBV28 and TRBJ1-5; maybe TRBD1 (6 bases). Germline V CDR1 and CDR2: MDHEN, SYDVKM. CDR3 size: 14 residues. V lost 6 bases to trimming and J lost 6 bases, with 15 bases between them. The CDR3 loop is CASRPQGLGQPQHF. CDR3 coding DNA: TGTGCCAGCAGACCACAGGGCTTGGGTCAGCCCCAGCATTTT.

CDR3 residues: CASSQVAGNTDTQYF. The CDR3 region has the DNA TGCGCCAGCAGCCAAGTGGCGGGAAATACAGATACGCAGTATTTT. The genes are TRBV4-1 and TRBJ2-3, with D possibly being TRBD2 (6 bases). Per the germline V gene, CDR1 is MGHRA and CDR2 is YSYEKL. The CDR3 consists of 15 residues. V was shortened by 1 base and J by 3 bases, with 11 bases between the two germline ends.

The chain combines TRBV12-2 with TRBJ2-1; no DNA check was done on the table's D call, TRBD2. TRBV12-2 is tagged as a pseudogene. The CDR3 runs to 11 residues. CDR3 sequence: CASRLEREKLF. The CDR3 DNA follows: TGTGCAAGTCGCTTAGAGAGGGAGAAGCTCTTC.

CDR3 in amino acids: CASSFDPQETQYF. The DNA for the CDR3 is TGTGCCAGCAGCTTCGATCCCCAAGAGACCCAGTACTTC. The chain combines TRBV7-9 with TRBJ2-5; D ambiguous. The germline CDR1 and CDR2 sequences are SEHNR and FQNEAQ (reference sequence). The V end lost 3 bases, the J end lost 1 base, and 6 bases lay between the germline ends. The CDR3 is 13 amino acids.

This chain links TRBV5-1 with TRBJ2-7, with 10 nucleotides matching TRBD1. The V gene's germline CDR1 is SGHRS and CDR2 YFSETQ. V lost 4 bases to trimming and J lost 2 bases; unmatched junction nucleotides: 6. This CDR3 has 15 residues. The CDR3 DNA reads as TGCGCCAGCAGCACGGGACAGGGGTTTGCCTACGAGCAGTACTTC. This encodes CASSTGQGFAYEQYF.

Only a few counts were recorded for this clone. The chain uses TRBV27 and TRBJ2-2; D gene unclear. Trimming removed 4 bases from V and 2 bases from J, with 11 bases in between. CDR3 length: 15 residues. CDR1 MNHEY and CDR2 SMNVEV come from the germline V gene (reference sequence). The chain's CDR3 is CASSSWQDNTGELFF. In nucleotides, the CDR3 is TGTGCCAGCAGTTCGTGGCAGGACAACACCGGGGAGCTGTTTTTT.

The chain combines TRBV30 with TRBJ2-3; possibly TRBD2 for D (5 bases). CDR1 and CDR2 from the germline V gene are GTSNPN and SVGIG (reference sequence). V was clipped by 0 bases and J by 0 bases, with 10 bases between them. This CDR3 is 15 amino acids long. CDR3 sequence: CAWSVLGSSTDTQYF. CDR3 sequence (DNA): TGTGCCTGGAGTGTATTAGGGAGTAGCACAGATACGCAGTATTTT.

The V call is TRBV5-5, the J call TRBJ2-3; 8 nucleotides align to TRBD2. The CDR3 contains 15 residues. Germline assignment: CDR1 SGHKS and CDR2 YYEKEE (reference sequence). V lost 0 bases, J lost 1 base, and 1 base stayed unmatched. CDR3 DNA sequence: TGTGCCAGCAGCTTGGGAGCGGGAGGCACAGATACGCAGTATTTT. Translating it yields CASSLGAGGTDTQYF. Looking up the rest from reference TRBV5-5 and TRBJ2-3 gives the full variable domain: DAGVTQSPTHLIKTRGQQVTLRCSPISGHKSVSWYQQVLGQGPQFIFQYYEKEERGRGNFPDRFSARQFPNYSSELNVNALLLGDSALYLCASSLGAGGTDTQYFGPGTRLTVL.

In this sample, this clone turned up a few times. The chain carries TRBV6-5 and TRBJ2-7; D is possibly TRBD1 (5 bases). The germline CDR1 and CDR2 sequences are MNHEY and SVGAGI. V lost 0 bases to trimming and J lost 4 bases, with 13 bases between them. The CDR3 length is 15 residues. The CDR3 here is CASSYSSIGDYEQYF. The DNA of the CDR3 is TGTGCCAGCAGTTACTCGAGTATAGGGGATTACGAGCAGTACTTC.

The chain recombines TRBV20-1 with TRBJ1-1; D remains ambiguous. Germline-derived CDR1 and CDR2 are DFQATT and SNEGSKA (reference sequence). V lost 4 bases and J lost 1, with 1 base in between. The CDR3 contains 10 residues. The CDR3 reads CSATNTEAFF. The CDR3 DNA follows: TGCAGTGCTACGAACACTGAAGCTTTCTTT.

The chain is built from TRBV4-1 and TRBJ1-5; a possible D gene is TRBD1 (5 bases). The CDR3 is 15 amino acids. V lost 4 bases and J lost 2, with 12 bases in between. Germline V CDR1 and CDR2: MGHRA, YSYEKL. CDR3 region: CASSLRDLGNQPQHF. CDR3 sequence (DNA): TGCGCCAGCAGCCTCCGGGACCTAGGCAATCAGCCCCAGCATTTT.

The genes are TRBV6-5 and TRBJ1-4; 7 nucleotides match TRBD1. This CDR3 is built from 14 residues. V shed 5 bases, J shed 6 bases, and the junction held 6 bases outside the gene matches. Looked up from germline, CDR1 is MNHEY and CDR2 is SVGAGI. CDR3 sequence reads: CASSGQANYEKLFF. The CDR3 nucleotides read TGTGCCAGCAGTGGACAGGCGAACTATGAAAAACTGTTTTTT.

This chain links TRBV30 with TRBJ2-7, with a weak D call TRBD2 (6 bases). V was clipped by 3 bases and J by 3 bases, with 12 bases between them. The CDR3 runs 13 residues. Germline V gene data show CDR1 as GTSNPN and CDR2 as SVGIG (reference sequence). CDR3 amino acids: CAWSPSVHYEQYF. CDR3 nucleotides: TGTGCCTGGAGCCCTAGCGTTCACTACGAGCAGTACTTC.

V gene TRBV4-3 combines with J gene TRBJ2-1; D not certain. The CDR3 has 14 residues. The V end was cut by 1 base, the J end by 9 bases, with 13 bases between. The V gene's germline CDR1 is LGHNA and CDR2 YSLEER. This chain's CDR3 is CASSQVGLTGEQFF. The CDR3 DNA reads TGCGCCAGCAGCCAAGTCGGCTTGACCGGTGAGCAGTTCTTC.

The V gene is TRBV5-3, the J gene TRBJ2-5, with TRBD2 as a possible D gene (5 bases). TRBV5-3 counts as an open reading frame of uncertain function. This CDR3 has 14 residues. V lost 5 bases and J 1 base, leaving 12 bases between the germline ends. In nucleotides, the CDR3 is TGTGCCAGAAGGGGCGGAGGCCCCCAAGAGACCCAGTACTTC. Its protein is CARRGGGPQETQYF.

This chain links TRBV30 with TRBJ1-1; D remains unclear. The CDR3 contains 13 residues. V was pared by 4 bases and J by 6 bases, with 15 bases between. CDR1 is GTSNPN and CDR2 is SVGIG in the germline V gene (reference sequence). In DNA, the CDR3 is TGTGCCTGGACCCTCTCGATGTGGGCTGAAGCTTTCTTT. Protein product: CAWTLSMWAEAFF.

As concerns this clone: It may be a read error: a sequence one base away is much more abundant. This same CDR3 is encoded by further DNA sequences in the sample. In DNA, the CDR3 is TGTGCCAGCAGCTTCGGGGGGACTGAAGCTTTCTTT. Translated, it gives CASSFGGTEAFF. This chain joins TRBV5-6 and TRBJ1-1; TRBD1 is a possible D gene (5 bases). Trimming pared 2 bases from V and 5 bases from J, leaving 7 bases between. The CDR3 covers 12 residues. The germline V gene encodes CDR1 SGHDT and CDR2 YYEEEE.

This clone has only one observation. V and J are TRBV19 and TRBJ2-7; D may be TRBD1 or TRBD2 (5 bases each). The CDR3 sequence is 14 residues long. Germline V gene sequence: CDR1 LNHDA, CDR2 SQIVND (reference sequence). Trimming took 5 bases from V and 3 from J, leaving 14 bases between them. The CDR3 protein is CASSLRDHYYEQYF. The CDR3 nucleotides read TGTGCCAGTAGTCTCCGGGACCACTACTACGAGCAGTACTTC.

V usage is TRBV6-5 and J usage is TRBJ1-1, with D maybe TRBD1 (5 bases). The V end was cut by 6 bases, the J end by 6 bases, with 8 bases between. This CDR3 contains 11 residues. Germline values: CDR1 MNHEY, CDR2 SVGAGI. DNA for the CDR3: TGTGCCAGCAGAGGGACTGCTGAAGCTTTCTTT. Its translation: CASRGTAEAFF.

This clone showed up just once. V usage is TRBV6-4 and J usage is TRBJ2-1, with 13 nucleotides matching TRBD2. The CDR3 is made up of 16 amino acids. V was pared by 6 bases and J by 4 bases, with 6 bases of the junction left unmatched. Germline lookup yields CDR1 MRHNA and CDR2 SNTAGT. The CDR3 bases are TGTGCCAGCAGCAGACTAGCGGGGGGAGTTTACAATGAGCAGTTCTTC. Translation: CASSRLAGGVYNEQFF.

The V and J genes are TRBV27 and TRBJ2-7; D is undetermined. The germline V and J ends were trimmed by 2 bases and 1 base, with 9 bases remaining between them. Germline CDR1 reads MNHEY; CDR2 reads SMNVEV (reference sequence). The CDR3 totals 14 residues. The CDR3, as DNA: TGTGCCAGCAGTTTAACATTGAATTCCTACGAGCAGTACTTC. Amino acid sequence: CASSLTLNSYEQYF.

J is TRBJ2-7 and V is TRBV27, with a tentative D call TRBD2 (5 bases). V lost 4 bases and J 6 bases, leaving 16 bases between the germline ends. The CDR3 covers 14 residues. Germline V CDR1 and CDR2: MNHEY, SMNVEV (reference sequence). Here the CDR3 DNA reads TGTGCCAGCAGTTCCCTGGCTAGCCCTGGCGAGCAGTACTTC. Its translation is CASSSLASPGEQYF.

The gene calls are TRBV30 and TRBJ1-5, with D perhaps TRBD1 (6 bases). The CDR3 contains 15 residues. V was shortened by 2 bases and J by 1 base, with 12 bases between the two germline ends. CDR1 and CDR2 from the germline V gene are GTSNPN and SVGIG (reference sequence). CDR3 protein: CAWSYGGASNQPQHF. CDR3 sequence (DNA): TGTGCCTGGAGTTATGGGGGGGCAAGCAATCAGCCCCAGCATTTT.

The rearrangement links TRBV7-9 to TRBJ1-1; D is uncertain. Trimming stripped 4 bases from V and 4 bases from J, with 16 bases between. This CDR3 is 15 amino acids long. Germline V gene data show CDR1 as SEHNR and CDR2 as FQNEAQ (reference sequence). CDR3 residues: CASSSPNTWSTEAFF. CDR3 bases: TGTGCCAGCAGCTCTCCTAACACGTGGAGCACTGAAGCTTTCTTT.

The chain carries TRBV6-6 and TRBJ2-7, with D unresolved. The V gene lost 8 bases and the J gene lost 0 bases, with 14 bases spanning the gap. Looked up from germline, CDR1 is MNHNY and CDR2 is SVGAGI (reference sequence). The CDR3 consists of 14 residues. This CDR3 is CASALVLASYEQYF. The CDR3 nucleotides read TGTGCCAGCGCCCTAGTTTTGGCCTCCTACGAGCAGTACTTC.

The chain has TRBV30 and TRBJ1-5; D not certain. Germline V gene data show CDR1 as GTSNPN and CDR2 as SVGIG (reference sequence). The CDR3 length is 16 residues. V lost 2 bases and J 3 bases, leaving 17 bases between the germline ends. This CDR3 reads CAWSPSSAYNNQPQHF. In DNA form, the CDR3 reads TGTGCCTGGAGTCCTTCGTCAGCATATAACAATCAGCCCCAGCATTTT.